One and the same sample provided the 32 T cell receptor beta chains below, sequenced in a study of blood T cell repertoires in COVID-19. Data came from immunoSEQ multiplex PCR; TCRdb stores just in-frame clones and leaves some out. The sample comprises approximately 170,000 clones, 86% of which are singletons, and over 7% rests with the top ten. Sequencing was done on a sample of peripheral blood. The receptors come from a woman over 75 in a cohort sampled during active or convalescent COVID-19.

The chain carries TRBV20-1 and TRBJ1-1; D is unclear. The CDR3 contains 15 residues. Trimming took off 3 bases at V and 0 bases at J, with 14 bases between the two ends. CDR1 DFQATT and CDR2 SNEGSKA come from the germline V gene (reference sequence). The CDR3 DNA reads TGCAGTGCTAGTGGAGCTGATTCCTTGAACACTGAAGCTTTCTTT. Translated, it gives CSASGADSLNTEAFF.

The V gene is TRBV3-1 (or the pseudogene TRBV3-2), the J gene TRBJ1-1; D ambiguous. The CDR3 consists of 14 residues. The ends were cut back, 1 base at V and 1 base at J, with 7 bases in the middle. Germline CDR1 is LGHDT and CDR2 is YNNKEL (reference sequence). The DNA of the CDR3 is TGTGCCAGCAGCCAAGCTCGGTCGAACACTGAAGCTTTCTTT. Amino acid sequence: CASSQARSNTEAFF.

This clone was seen many times. The chain joins TRBV11-3 to TRBJ2-1; no clear D. Between the trimmed V and J ends, which lost 2 bases and 5 bases, there was a span of 10 bases. The CDR3 is 14 residues long. The germline gives CDR1 SGHNT, CDR2 YENEEA. CDR3 protein: CASSLSYRDNEQFF. The CDR3 DNA is TGTGCCAGCAGCTTATCGTACAGAGACAATGAGCAGTTCTTC.

Notes on this clone: At the DNA level, this CDR3 is encoded by other sequences in the same sample as well. The gene calls are TRBV5-1 and TRBJ2-1; possible D gene TRBD1, 5 bases. Trimming left V 2 bases short and J 0 bases short, with 9 bases between. CDR1 and CDR2 from the germline V gene are SGHRS and YFSETQ. The CDR3 contains 15 residues. The CDR3 nucleotides read TGCGCCAGCAGCTTCAGGGATCGCTCCTACAATGAGCAGTTCTTC. This gives the protein CASSFRDRSYNEQFF.

In DNA form, the CDR3 reads TGTGCCAGCAGTGCCCCGGTGGGCGGACTTCACCAAGAGACCCAGTACTTC. Its protein is CASSAPVGGLHQETQYF. The J gene is TRBJ2-5, the V gene TRBV6-2 or TRBV6-3, with a tentative D call TRBD2 (5 bases). The CDR3 runs to 17 residues. Germline CDR1 reads MNHEY; CDR2 reads SVGEGT. V lost 5 bases to trimming and J lost 0 bases, with 19 bases between them.

The V call is TRBV6-5, the J call TRBJ1-5; TRBD1 matches at 7 bases. J gave up 0 bases and V 6 bases, and 5 bases lay outside the gene matches. The CDR3 consists of 15 residues. Germline V gene lookup returns CDR1 MNHEY and CDR2 SVGAGI. Here the CDR3 reads CASSRQGNSNQPQHF. CDR3 nucleotide sequence: TGTGCCAGCAGCCGACAGGGTAATAGCAATCAGCCCCAGCATTTT.

The chain couples TRBV4-1 to TRBJ1-2; D remains unclear. In germline, CDR1 is MGHRA, CDR2 YSYEKL. This CDR3 region has 12 residues. V lost 0 bases, J lost 8 bases, and 7 bases lay in between. This CDR3 is CASSQDPGGYTF. CDR3 sequence (DNA): TGCGCCAGCAGCCAAGATCCGGGAGGCTACACCTTC.

The rearrangement joins TRBV24-1 to TRBJ1-1; perhaps TRBD1 as D (6 bases). Germline values: CDR1 KGHDR, CDR2 SFDVKD. The length of the CDR3 is 16 residues. The ends were cut back, 2 bases at V and 3 bases at J, with 15 bases in the middle. This chain's CDR3 is CATSDSSRQDHTEAFF. The CDR3 DNA follows: TGTGCCACCAGTGATTCCTCTCGACAGGACCACACTGAAGCTTTCTTT.

The chain uses TRBV15 and TRBJ2-5; D is perhaps TRBD2 (5 bases). The CDR3 covers 14 residues. The germline V and J ends were trimmed by 1 base and 5 bases, with 11 bases remaining between them. Per germline, CDR1 LNHNV and CDR2 YYDKDF (reference sequence). The CDR3 region has the DNA TGTGCCACCAGCAGAGGAGGGAGTACCGAGACCCAGTACTTC. It encodes CATSRGGSTETQYF.

CDR3 in amino acids: CASSLFSGGRTEAFF. The CDR3 DNA reads TGTGCCAGCAGCTTATTCAGCGGGGGGCGCACTGAAGCTTTCTTT. The chain employs TRBV13 and TRBJ1-1, with D tentatively TRBD1 (6 bases). Germline V gives CDR1 PRHDT, CDR2 FYEKMQ (reference sequence). V was clipped by 2 bases and J by 4 bases, with 14 bases between them. The CDR3 has 15 amino acids.

This sequence joins TRBV19 and TRBJ1-2, with TRBD1 matching over 11 bases. V shed 6 bases, J shed 8 bases, and the junction held 8 bases outside the gene matches. In germline, CDR1 is LNHDA, CDR2 SQIVND (reference sequence). The CDR3 loop spans 14 amino acids. As DNA, the CDR3 is TGTGCCAGTAGGCCGGGACAGGGGGTTTCCGGCTACACCTTC. It codes for CASRPGQGVSGYTF.

This clone appeared a single time. This sequence joins TRBV7-9 and TRBJ2-1, with 15 bases that match TRBD2. The junction had 8 bases not matched to a gene; V was cut back by 4 bases and J by 7 bases. Germline CDR1 reads SEHNR; CDR2 reads FQNEAQ (reference sequence). CDR3 length: 17 amino acids. The CDR3 loop reads CASSSRTSGRAFNEQFF. CDR3 DNA: TGTGCCAGCAGCTCTCGGACTAGCGGGAGGGCCTTTAATGAGCAGTTCTTC.

The chain is built from TRBV28 and TRBJ1-4; D gene unclear. CDR1 MDHEN and CDR2 SYDVKM come from the germline V gene. This CDR3 is built from 14 residues. V lost 4 bases, J lost 11 bases, and 17 bases lay in between. CDR3 bases: TGTGCCAGCAGTTCCACCGGGGAGGGCACTAAACTGTTTTTT. Residues: CASSSTGEGTKLFF.

This chain joins TRBV3-1 (or the pseudogene TRBV3-2) and TRBJ1-1; 7 bases match TRBD1. From germline, CDR1 is LGHDT and CDR2 YNNKEL (reference sequence). V gave up 1 base and J gave up 7 bases; unmatched junction bases: 6. The CDR3 totals 14 residues. The CDR3, as DNA: TGTGCCAGCAGCCAAGGACAGGGTGGGGATGAAGCTTTCTTT. Translation: CASSQGQGGDEAFF.

The count of this clone is one. The V call is TRBV11-2, the J call TRBJ1-2; D is possibly TRBD1 (5 bases). Germline CDR1 reads SGHAT; CDR2 reads FQNNGV. This CDR3 is built from 14 residues. Deletions cut 0 bases from V and 5 bases from J, with 10 bases between. In DNA, the CDR3 is TGTGCCAGCAGCTTAGATACGGGGGTTTATGGCTACACCTTC. This codes for CASSLDTGVYGYTF.

This clone has only a few counts. The chain recombines TRBV27 with TRBJ2-7, with D perhaps matching TRBD1 (5 bases). The CDR3 runs to 15 residues. Trimming removed 3 bases at V and 2 bases at J, with 14 bases between. Germline values: CDR1 MNHEY, CDR2 SMNVEV (reference sequence). CDR3: CASSLGPPRTYEQYF. CDR3 in DNA: TGTGCCAGCAGTTTGGGGCCCCCCAGGACCTACGAGCAGTACTTC.

This clone was detected only once. J is TRBJ1-3 and V is TRBV2; TRBD1 matches at 11 bases. Trimming took 5 bases from V and 6 from J; bases not matched to a gene: 3. The germline V gene encodes CDR1 SNHLY and CDR2 FYNNEI. The CDR3 sequence is 14 residues long. The CDR3 region has the DNA TGTGCCAGCAGTCAGGGACAGGGGGAAAACACCATATATTTT. It translates to CASSQGQGENTIYF.

V and J are TRBV7-6 and TRBJ2-2; 8 bases align to TRBD2. There are 15 residues in the CDR3. Trimming cost V 3 bases and J 3 bases; bases outside gene matches: 3. Germline V gene lookup returns CDR1 SGHVS and CDR2 FNYEAQ. The CDR3 nucleotides are TGTGCCAGCAGCTTGGAGCGGGGGTACACCGGGGAGCTGTTTTTT. This codes for CASSLERGYTGELFF. Variable domain in full (rest from reference TRBV7-6 and TRBJ2-2): GAGVSQSPRYKVTKRGQDVALRCDPISGHVSLYWYRQALGQGPEFLTYFNYEAQQDKSGLPNDRFSAERPEGSISTLTIQRTEQRDSAMYRCASSLERGYTGELFFGEGSRLTVL.

J is TRBJ2-6 and V is TRBV19; D unclear. V was pared by 6 bases and J by 3 bases, with 15 bases between. CDR3 size: 16 residues. Germline CDR1 is LNHDA and CDR2 is SQIVND (reference sequence). The CDR3 is CASRTQASGGANVLTF. CDR3 nucleotides: TGTGCCAGTAGAACGCAGGCGTCTGGTGGGGCCAACGTCCTGACTTTC.

This chain uses TRBV5-6 with TRBJ1-1; D is uncertain. This CDR3 is 16 amino acids long. The germline CDR1 and CDR2 sequences are SGHDT and YYEEEE. V lost 1 base to trimming and J lost 7 bases, with 20 bases between them. CDR3 sequence (DNA): TGTGCCAGCAGCTTGAGTGGCGGGGTTGGATGGAGTGAAGCTTTCTTT. It codes for CASSLSGGVGWSEAFF.

The chain links TRBV6-2 or TRBV6-3 to TRBJ2-2; TRBD1 might be the D (6 bases). Trimming took off 0 bases at V and 3 bases at J, with 11 bases between the two ends. Germline values: CDR1 MNHEY, CDR2 SVGEGT. The CDR3 consists of 16 residues. In DNA form, the CDR3 reads TGTGCCAGCAGTTACTCGTCTGGGGGCTACACCGGGGAGCTGTTTTTT. Its translation is CASSYSSGGYTGELFF.

The chain carries TRBV24-1 and TRBJ2-3, with D possibly matching TRBD1 (5 bases). The CDR3 loop spans 13 amino acids. Looked up from germline, CDR1 is KGHDR and CDR2 is SFDVKD. The V gene lost 11 bases and the J gene lost 0 bases, with 11 bases spanning the gap. The CDR3 protein is CAIQGPSTDTQYF. DNA of the CDR3: TGTGCCATCCAGGGCCCTAGCACAGATACGCAGTATTTT.

This chain links TRBV24-1 with TRBJ2-5; no clear D. V lost 5 bases to trimming and J lost 2 bases, with 8 bases between them. Germline lookup yields CDR1 KGHDR and CDR2 SFDVKD. CDR3 size: 13 residues. The CDR3 nucleotides read TGTGCCACCAGTGGGGTAGCTCAAGAGACCCAGTACTTC. Protein: CATSGVAQETQYF.

The rearrangement uses TRBV9 and TRBJ1-4; 7 nucleotides align to TRBD1. J lost 7 bases, V lost 0 bases, and 0 bases had no gene match. This CDR3 contains 13 residues. CDR1 SGDLS and CDR2 YYNGEE come from the germline V gene. CDR3 bases: TGTGCCAGCAGCGTAGCAGGGGGTGAAAAACTGTTTTTT. Its protein is CASSVAGGEKLFF.

The gene calls are TRBV21-1 and TRBJ2-7; TRBD2 reflects the table's D call only, with no check against the DNA. TRBV21-1 is listed as a pseudogene. CDR3 length equals 17 residues. CDR3 sequence (DNA): TGTGCCAGCAGCAAAGCGCGAAGGGAGCGGAGCTCCTACGAGCAGTACTTC. Translated: CASSKARRERSSYEQYF.

This clone was recorded only once. The chain uses TRBV21-1 and TRBJ1-2; the D call of TRBD1 is as the table states it, not checked on the DNA. TRBV21-1 is termed a pseudogene. This CDR3 contains 16 residues. In DNA form, the CDR3 reads TGTGCCAGCATCCAGCAAGTCCCAGGGGGGAGGTATGGCTACACCTTC. Its translation is CASIQQVPGGRYGYTF.

The chain uses TRBV19 and TRBJ1-2; D possibly corresponds to TRBD1 (6 bases). Trimming shortened V by 4 bases and J by 3 bases, and 15 bases separated the two germline ends. The CDR3 has 15 amino acids. Looked up from germline, CDR1 is LNHDA and CDR2 is SQIVND (reference sequence). DNA for the CDR3: TGTGCCAGTAGTACCCAAACAGGGTCCTACTATGGCTACACCTTC. Its protein product is CASSTQTGSYYGYTF.

This clone occurred once. This sequence joins TRBV4-2 and TRBJ2-1; 12 nucleotides align to TRBD2. The germline gives CDR1 LGHNA, CDR2 YNFKEQ. This CDR3 has 17 amino acids. The J segment lost 4 bases and the V segment lost 1 base, leaving 5 bases of the junction unmatched. In DNA, the CDR3 is TGTGCCAGCAGCCAAGCCGCTAGCGGGAGGGCATACAATGAGCAGTTCTTC. Amino acids: CASSQAASGRAYNEQFF.

J is TRBJ2-3 and V is TRBV24-1; perhaps TRBD2 as D (7 bases). The germline gives CDR1 KGHDR, CDR2 SFDVKD. The CDR3 runs 16 residues. Deletions cut 9 bases from V and 4 bases from J, with 22 bases between. For the CDR3, the DNA is TGTGCCACCGGGGCCCGAAATGGGGGGGGCCCAGATACGCAGTATTTT. Its protein is CATGARNGGGPDTQYF.

The chain couples TRBV3-1 (or the pseudogene TRBV3-2) to TRBJ2-1, with TRBD2 identical over 14 bases. Trimming took 6 bases from V and 3 from J; bases not matched to a gene: 4. In germline, CDR1 is LGHDT, CDR2 YNNKEL (reference sequence). The CDR3 has 16 amino acids. CDR3 sequence: CASRGLAGGRYNEQFF. Here the CDR3 DNA reads TGTGCCAGCAGAGGACTAGCGGGGGGTCGCTACAATGAGCAGTTCTTC.

The CDR3 bases are TGCAGCGTCGGCCGGGGGGGTGGATTAGAAAAACTGTTTTTT. Its translation is CSVGRGGGLEKLFF. The chain links TRBV29-1 to TRBJ1-4, with D possibly being TRBD1 (5 bases). Trimming took off 6 bases at V and 8 bases at J, with 19 bases between the two ends. The CDR3 covers 14 residues. CDR1 is SQVTM, CDR2 ANQGSEA, per germline.

This chain uses TRBV12-5 with TRBJ2-2; weak D call: TRBD2 (6 bases). CDR3 size: 16 residues. Per germline, CDR1 LGHNT and CDR2 FRNRAP. Trimming removed 1 base from V and 6 bases from J, with 15 bases in between. The CDR3 sequence is CASGLGFGGMAGELFF. The CDR3 DNA reads TGTGCTAGTGGTTTGGGTTTCGGGGGAATGGCCGGGGAGCTGTTTTTT. Full variable domain (missing parts from reference TRBV12-5 and TRBJ2-2): DARVTQTPRHKVTEMGQEVTMRCQPILGHNTVFWYRQTMMQGLELLAYFRNRAPLDDSGMPKDRFSAEMPDATLATLKIQPSEPRDSAVYFCASGLGFGGMAGELFFGEGSRLTVL.